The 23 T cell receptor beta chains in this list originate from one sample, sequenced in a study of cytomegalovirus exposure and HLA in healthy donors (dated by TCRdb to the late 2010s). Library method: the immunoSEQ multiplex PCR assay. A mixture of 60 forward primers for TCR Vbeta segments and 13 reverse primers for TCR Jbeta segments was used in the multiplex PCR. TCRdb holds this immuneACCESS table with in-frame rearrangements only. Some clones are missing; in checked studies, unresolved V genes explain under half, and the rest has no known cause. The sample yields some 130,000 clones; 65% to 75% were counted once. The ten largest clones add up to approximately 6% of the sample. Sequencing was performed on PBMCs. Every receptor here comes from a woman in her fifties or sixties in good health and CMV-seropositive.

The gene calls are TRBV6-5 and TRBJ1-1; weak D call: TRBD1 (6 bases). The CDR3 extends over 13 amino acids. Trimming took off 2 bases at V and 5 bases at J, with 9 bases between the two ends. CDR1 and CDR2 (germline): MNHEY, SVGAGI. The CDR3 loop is CASSYRGMTEAFF. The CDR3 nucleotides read TGTGCCAGCAGTTACAGGGGGATGACTGAAGCTTTCTTT.

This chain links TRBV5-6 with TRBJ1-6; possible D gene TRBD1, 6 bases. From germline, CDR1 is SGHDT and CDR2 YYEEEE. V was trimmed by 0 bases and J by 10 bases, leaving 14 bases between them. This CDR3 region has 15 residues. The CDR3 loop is CASSLVFQGRSPLHF. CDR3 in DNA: TGTGCCAGCAGCTTGGTGTTTCAGGGGCGATCACCCCTCCACTTT.

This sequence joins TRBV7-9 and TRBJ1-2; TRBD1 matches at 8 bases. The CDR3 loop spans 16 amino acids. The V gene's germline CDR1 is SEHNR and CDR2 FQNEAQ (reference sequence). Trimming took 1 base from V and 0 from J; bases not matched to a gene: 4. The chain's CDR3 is CASSLGATGANYGYTF. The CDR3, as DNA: TGTGCCAGCAGCTTAGGAGCGACAGGGGCTAACTATGGCTACACCTTC.

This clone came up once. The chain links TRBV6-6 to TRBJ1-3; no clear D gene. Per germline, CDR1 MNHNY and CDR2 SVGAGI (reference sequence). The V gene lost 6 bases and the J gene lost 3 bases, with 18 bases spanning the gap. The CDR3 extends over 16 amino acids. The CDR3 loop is CASSRRPAGGGNTIYF. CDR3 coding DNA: TGTGCCAGCAGCCGCCGACCCGCCGGAGGTGGAAACACCATATATTTT.

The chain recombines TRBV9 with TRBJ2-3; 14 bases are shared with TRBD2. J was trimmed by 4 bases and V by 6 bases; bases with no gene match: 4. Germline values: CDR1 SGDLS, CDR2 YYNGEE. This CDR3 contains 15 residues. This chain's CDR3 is CASNGLAGGADTQYF. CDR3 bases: TGTGCCAGCAACGGACTAGCGGGGGGCGCAGATACGCAGTATTTT.

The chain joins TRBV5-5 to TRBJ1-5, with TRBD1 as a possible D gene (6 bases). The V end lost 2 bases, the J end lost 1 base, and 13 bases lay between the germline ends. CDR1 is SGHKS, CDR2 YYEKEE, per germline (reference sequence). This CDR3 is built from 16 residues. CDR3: CASSFVAGASNQPQHF. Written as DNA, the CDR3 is TGTGCCAGCAGCTTCGTGGCAGGGGCGAGCAATCAGCCCCAGCATTTT. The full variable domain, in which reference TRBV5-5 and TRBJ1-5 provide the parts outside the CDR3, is DAGVTQSPTHLIKTRGQQVTLRCSPISGHKSVSWYQQVLGQGPQFIFQYYEKEERGRGNFPDRFSARQFPNYSSELNVNALLLGDSALYLCASSFVAGASNQPQHFGDGTRLSIL.

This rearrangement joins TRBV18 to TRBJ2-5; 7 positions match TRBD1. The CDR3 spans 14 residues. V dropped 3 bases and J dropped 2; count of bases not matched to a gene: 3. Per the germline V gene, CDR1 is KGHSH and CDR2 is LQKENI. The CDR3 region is CASSPGQTQETQYF. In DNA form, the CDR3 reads TGTGCCAGCTCACCGGGACAGACTCAAGAGACCCAGTACTTC.

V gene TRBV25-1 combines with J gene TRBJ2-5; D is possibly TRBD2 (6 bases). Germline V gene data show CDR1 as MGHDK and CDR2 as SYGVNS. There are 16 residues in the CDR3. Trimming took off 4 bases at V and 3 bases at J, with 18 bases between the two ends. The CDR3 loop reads CASSGAWDSRKETQYF. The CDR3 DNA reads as TGTGCCAGCAGTGGGGCTTGGGACTCCAGAAAAGAGACCCAGTACTTC.

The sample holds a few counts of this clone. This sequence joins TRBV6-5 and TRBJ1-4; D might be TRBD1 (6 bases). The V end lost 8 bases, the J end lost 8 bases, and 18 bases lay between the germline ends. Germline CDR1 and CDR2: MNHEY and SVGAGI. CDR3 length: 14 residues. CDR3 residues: CASGEGQRYEKLFF. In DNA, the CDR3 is TGTGCCAGCGGGGAAGGACAGCGATACGAAAAACTGTTTTTT.

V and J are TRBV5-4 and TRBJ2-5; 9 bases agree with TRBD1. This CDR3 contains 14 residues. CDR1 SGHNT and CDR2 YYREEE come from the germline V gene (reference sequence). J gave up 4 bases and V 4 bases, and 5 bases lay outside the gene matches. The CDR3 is CASSVGQGRETQYF. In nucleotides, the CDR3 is TGTGCCAGCAGCGTGGGACAGGGAAGAGAGACCCAGTACTTC. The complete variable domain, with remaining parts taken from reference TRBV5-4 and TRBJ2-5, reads ETGVTQSPTHLIKTRGQQVTLRCSSQSGHNTVSWYQQALGQGPQFIFQYYREEENGRGNFPPRFSGLQFPNYSSELNVNALELDDSALYLCASSVGQGRETQYFGPGTRLLVL.

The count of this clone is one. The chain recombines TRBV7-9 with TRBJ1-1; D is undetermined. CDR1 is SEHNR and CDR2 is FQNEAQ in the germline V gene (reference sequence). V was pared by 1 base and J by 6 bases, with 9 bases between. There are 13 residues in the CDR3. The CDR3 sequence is CASSLVTAAEAFF. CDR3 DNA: TGTGCCAGCAGCTTAGTCACAGCCGCTGAAGCTTTCTTT. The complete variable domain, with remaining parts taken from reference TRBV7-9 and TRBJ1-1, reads DTGVSQNPRHKITKRGQNVTFRCDPISEHNRLYWYRQTLGQGPEFLTYFQNEAQLEKSRLLSDRFSAERPKGSFSTLEIQRTEQGDSAMYLCASSLVTAAEAFFGQGTRLTVV.

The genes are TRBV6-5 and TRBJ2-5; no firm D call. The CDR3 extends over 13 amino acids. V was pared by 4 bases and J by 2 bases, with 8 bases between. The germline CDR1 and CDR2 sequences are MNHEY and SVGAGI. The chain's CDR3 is CASSSTIQETQYF. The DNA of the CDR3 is TGTGCCAGCAGTTCCACTATTCAAGAGACCCAGTACTTC.

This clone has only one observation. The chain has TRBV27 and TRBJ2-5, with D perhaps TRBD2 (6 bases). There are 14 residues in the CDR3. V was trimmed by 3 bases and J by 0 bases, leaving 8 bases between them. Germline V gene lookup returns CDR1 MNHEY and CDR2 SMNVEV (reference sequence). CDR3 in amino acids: CASSLWGDQETQYF. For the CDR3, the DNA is TGTGCCAGCAGTTTGTGGGGGGACCAAGAGACCCAGTACTTC.

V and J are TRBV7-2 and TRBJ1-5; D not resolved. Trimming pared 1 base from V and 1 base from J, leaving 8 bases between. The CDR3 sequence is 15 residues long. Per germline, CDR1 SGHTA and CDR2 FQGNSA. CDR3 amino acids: CASSLVPGSNQPQHF. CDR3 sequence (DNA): TGTGCCAGCAGCTTAGTACCAGGCAGCAATCAGCCCCAGCATTTT.

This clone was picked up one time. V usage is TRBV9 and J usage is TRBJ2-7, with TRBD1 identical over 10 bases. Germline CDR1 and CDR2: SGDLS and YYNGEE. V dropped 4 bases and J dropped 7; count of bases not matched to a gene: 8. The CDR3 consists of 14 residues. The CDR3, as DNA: TGTGCCAGCAGCTCCGGGACAGGGGCGTGGGAGCAGTACTTC. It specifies CASSSGTGAWEQYF. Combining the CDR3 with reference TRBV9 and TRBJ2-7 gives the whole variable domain DSGVTQTPKHLITATGQRVTLRCSPRSGDLSVYWYQQSLDQGLQFLIQYYNGEERAKGNILERFSAQQFPDLHSELNLSSLELGDSALYFCASSSGTGAWEQYFGPGTRLTVT.

The CDR3 region is CASSDSAANYEQYF. Written as DNA, the CDR3 is TGCGCCAGCAGTGATTCGGCGGCTAACTACGAGCAGTACTTC. The chain uses TRBV10-1 and TRBJ2-5; unclear D gene. The DNA matches TRBJ2-7 better at its end, which makes the J call doubtful. This CDR3 is 14 amino acids long. CDR1 WNHNN and CDR2 SYGVQD come from the germline V gene (reference sequence).

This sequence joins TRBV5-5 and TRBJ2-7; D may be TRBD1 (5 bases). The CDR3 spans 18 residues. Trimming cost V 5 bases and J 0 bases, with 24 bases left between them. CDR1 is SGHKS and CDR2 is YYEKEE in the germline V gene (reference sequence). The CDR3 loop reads CASSNRWTTATFSYEQYF. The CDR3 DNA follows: TGTGCCAGCAGTAACCGATGGACGACAGCGACCTTCTCCTACGAGCAGTACTTC.

The CDR3 bases are TGTGCCAGCAGCTTAAGTTCGGGGGCCTACGAGCAGTACTTC. Its protein is CASSLSSGAYEQYF. The J gene is TRBJ2-7, the V gene TRBV7-8, with a tentative D call TRBD2 (6 bases). The V end lost 2 bases, the J end lost 2 bases, and 10 bases lay between the germline ends. The germline CDR1 and CDR2 sequences are SGHVS and FQNEAQ. The CDR3 consists of 14 residues.

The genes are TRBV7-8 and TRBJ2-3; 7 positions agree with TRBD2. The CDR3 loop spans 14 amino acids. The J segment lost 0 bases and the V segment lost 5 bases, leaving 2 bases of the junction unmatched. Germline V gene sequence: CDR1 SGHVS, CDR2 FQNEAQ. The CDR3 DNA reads TGTGCCAGCAGCCAACTAGCGAGCACAGATACGCAGTATTTT. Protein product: CASSQLASTDTQYF.

As DNA, the CDR3 is TGTGCCAGCAGCAGAGGACAGCGCTACACCTTC. Protein: CASSRGQRYTF. This chain joins TRBV21-1 and TRBJ1-2; no DNA check was done on the table's D call, TRBD1. TRBV21-1 is listed as a pseudogene. This CDR3 contains 11 residues.

CDR3 sequence: CASSILGTGFLGYTF. The CDR3 region has the DNA TGTGCCAGTAGTATACTAGGGACAGGGTTTCTTGGCTACACCTTC. This sequence joins TRBV19 and TRBJ1-2, with 9 bases that match TRBD1. CDR1 and CDR2 from the germline V gene are LNHDA and SQIVND (reference sequence). The CDR3 loop spans 15 amino acids. Trimming at V came to 2 bases and at J to 7 bases, leaving 8 bases not matched to a gene.

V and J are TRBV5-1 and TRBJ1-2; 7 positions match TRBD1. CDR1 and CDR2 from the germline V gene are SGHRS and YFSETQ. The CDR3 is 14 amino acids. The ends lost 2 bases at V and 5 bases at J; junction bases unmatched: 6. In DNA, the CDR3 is TGCGCCAGCAGCTTAAGGGACAGCACTTATGGCTACACCTTC. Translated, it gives CASSLRDSTYGYTF.

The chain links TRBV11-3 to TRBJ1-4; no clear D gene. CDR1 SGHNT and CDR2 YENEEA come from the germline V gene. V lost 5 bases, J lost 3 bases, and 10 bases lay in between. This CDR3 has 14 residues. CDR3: CASSRPGSNEKLFF. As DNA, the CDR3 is TGTGCCAGCAGCCGCCCGGGTTCTAATGAAAAACTGTTTTTT.